Sequencing of this T cell receptor (beta chain) was carried out in a study of graft-versus-host responses after intestinal transplantation. On the study more broadly: Recipients underwent multivisceral, liver-intestinal, or isolated intestinal transplants. Anti-thymocyte globulin induction, then tacrolimus and steroids for about 3 years, went to all recipients.

Overall study results and limits: Ileal or blood samples showed some GvH clones first, and such clones were also found in recipient marrow. Subjects displaying graft-donor T cell macrochimerism possessed elevated graft-versus-host to host-versus-graft clonal ratios inside allografts.

Investigators treated the graft tissue so that it released intraepithelial and lamina propria lymphocytes. CDR3 length: 12 residues. V was cut by 4 bases and J by 2 bases, with 6 bases left in between. Germline lookup yields CDR1 MGHRA and CDR2 YSYEKL. A remark on this clone: The target antigen is unknown.

Sequencing used immunoSEQ multiplex PCR; TCRdb keeps in-frame clones, though not all of them. The table lists fewer than 20,000 clones, about 74% of them singletons. This sequence originates from a human patient who received an intestinal transplant, so some T cells may come from the graft donor. Material: ileum tissue, obtained 14 days after transplant. This rearrangement joins TRBV4-1 to TRBJ2-7, with D unresolved. CDR3 nucleotide sequence: TGCGCCAGCAGCCCTTCCCCCTACGAGCAGTACTTC. It is translated as CASSPSPYEQYF.